This T cell receptor beta chain is drawn from a study of T-cell reconstitution after alpha-beta-depleted transplantation in children. Study-wide points: T cells produced anew were the main source of T-cell counts and diversity one year after transplant. Elevated TCRbeta diversity at day 60 was traced, in some patients, to surviving recipient T cells and thymic progenitors.

V lost 6 bases to trimming and J lost 1 base, with 8 bases between them. Per the germline V gene, CDR1 is MNHNS and CDR2 is SASEGT. The CDR3 runs 13 residues. For TCRbeta, the library was prepared with unique molecular identifiers. From the PCR reads, TCRdb called clonotypes with MiXCR, one entry per CDR3 protein. The sample consists of about 580,000 distinct CDR3 sequences, roughly 23% of them appearing once. In the case of this clonotype: The antigen is unknown.

J is TRBJ2-3 and V is TRBV6-1, with D unresolved. The starting material was PBMCs, mostly from graft donor cells, obtained 360 days after TCRalphabeta/CD19-depleted stem cell transplant. This clonotype originated in a boy under two years old who had a stem cell transplant for acute myeloid leukemia, so the T cells may come from the graft donor. The CDR3 spells CASSSWGTDTQYF. The CDR3, as DNA: TGTGCCAGCAGCTCGTGGGGCACAGATACGCAGTATTTT.